The 17 T cell receptor beta chains reported below all come from one sample, sequenced in a study of T cell changes during pregnancy in multiple sclerosis. Produced via immunoSEQ multiplex PCR; TCRdb's table is partial and in-frame only. The data show fewer than 45,000 clones, more than 70% seen once. The sample consisted of CD8+ T cells from peripheral blood mononuclear cells, taken in the third trimester of pregnancy. The receptors were gathered from a female donor with multiple sclerosis, enrolled in a pregnancy study.

This chain connects TRBV11-3 to TRBJ2-3; TRBD1 agrees at 7 bases. The CDR3 totals 14 residues. V dropped 5 bases and J dropped 5; count of bases not matched to a gene: 7. The germline V gene has CDR1 SGHNT and CDR2 YENEEA. CDR3 loop: CASSERGPRDTQYF. In DNA form, the CDR3 reads TGTGCCAGCAGCGAAAGGGGGCCGCGAGATACGCAGTATTTT.

V is TRBV9 and J is TRBJ1-2; tentatively, D is TRBD1 (6 bases). The CDR3 runs 13 residues. V lost 0 bases and J 8 bases, leaving 11 bases between the germline ends. The germline V gene encodes CDR1 SGDLS and CDR2 YYNGEE. The CDR3 spells CASSVEQGDGYTF. The CDR3 DNA sequence: TGTGCCAGCAGCGTAGAACAGGGTGACGGCTACACCTTC.

This clone was recorded a few times. V gene TRBV7-9 combines with J gene TRBJ2-7, with 11 bases that match TRBD1. Germline V gives CDR1 SEHNR, CDR2 FQNEAQ (reference sequence). Unmatched junction bases numbered 10, after V lost 5 bases and J lost 7 bases. This CDR3 is 15 amino acids long. The CDR3 region is CASSHRDRGSEEQYF. The CDR3 region has the DNA TGTGCCAGCAGCCACCGGGACAGGGGGTCTGAGGAGCAGTACTTC.

This chain joins TRBV7-9 and TRBJ2-5, with a possible D match to TRBD2 (5 bases). The CDR3 consists of 15 residues. Trimming took off 5 bases at V and 1 base at J, with 14 bases between the two ends. In germline, CDR1 is SEHNR, CDR2 FQNEAQ (reference sequence). The CDR3 nucleotides are TGTGCCAGCAGCCAAGTCCGGGATCCCCAAGAGACCCAGTACTTC. Translating it yields CASSQVRDPQETQYF.

For the CDR3, the DNA is TGTGCCAGCAGACCGGACAGCGCCGCGGGCGTGGAGCTGTTTTTT. This translates into CASRPDSAAGVELFF. V is TRBV27 and J is TRBJ2-2, with D possibly matching TRBD1 (6 bases). Per the germline V gene, CDR1 is MNHEY and CDR2 is SMNVEV (reference sequence). V gave up 6 bases and J gave up 10 bases, with 21 bases separating them. The CDR3 is 15 residues long.

The chain recombines TRBV29-1 with TRBJ1-1; D is ambiguous. Germline V gives CDR1 SQVTM, CDR2 ANQGSEA. The CDR3 is 13 amino acids. Trimming pared 2 bases from V and 1 base from J, leaving 8 bases between. Here the CDR3 DNA reads TGCAGCGTTGAAATCGACACGAACACTGAAGCTTTCTTT. As protein: CSVEIDTNTEAFF.

V gene TRBV25-1 combines with J gene TRBJ2-2; D perhaps matches TRBD2 (5 bases). The length of the CDR3 is 15 residues. The germline CDR1 and CDR2 sequences are MGHDK and SYGVNS. V lost 1 base to trimming and J lost 4 bases, with 10 bases between them. The CDR3 nucleotides read TGTGCCAGCAGTGAATGGGAAGGGAGCACCGGGGAGCTGTTTTTT. Its translation is CASSEWEGSTGELFF.

CDR3 DNA: TGTGCCAGCAGTTCAGACAGGGAGCGGTACACCGGGGAGCTGTTTTTT. As protein: CASSSDRERYTGELFF. The J gene is TRBJ2-2, the V gene TRBV28, with 7 positions matching TRBD1. The CDR3 spans 16 residues. CDR1 and CDR2 from the germline V gene are MDHEN and SYDVKM. V gave up 4 bases and J gave up 3 bases; unmatched junction bases: 8.

The chain joins TRBV7-3 to TRBJ2-3; a weak D match, TRBD2 (6 bases). This CDR3 has 16 amino acids. V shed 0 bases and J shed 0 bases, with 10 bases lying between them. The germline V gene has CDR1 SGHTA and CDR2 FQGTGA. The DNA of the CDR3 is TGTGCCAGCAGCTTAACGTCTAGCGCAAGCACAGATACGCAGTATTTT. Its protein is CASSLTSSASTDTQYF. The full variable domain, in which reference TRBV7-3 and TRBJ2-3 provide the parts outside the CDR3, is GAGVSQTPSNKVTEKGKYVELRCDPISGHTALYWYRQSLGQGPEFLIYFQGTGAADDSGLPNDRFFAVRPEGSVSTLKIQRTERGDSAVYLCASSLTSSASTDTQYFGPGTRLTVL.

This CDR3 is CASQPGQGSYSNQPQHF. For the CDR3, the DNA is TGTGCCAGTCAGCCGGGACAGGGCTCTTATAGCAATCAGCCCCAGCATTTT. The chain couples TRBV19 to TRBJ1-5, with 9 positions matching TRBD1. V gave up 8 bases and J gave up 0 bases; unmatched junction bases: 11. There are 17 residues in the CDR3. Germline CDR1 reads LNHDA; CDR2 reads SQIVND (reference sequence). The full variable domain, rest sourced from reference TRBV19 and TRBJ1-5, is DGGITQSPKYLFRKEGQNVTLSCEQNLNHDAMYWYRQDPGQGLRLIYYSQIVNDFQKGDIAEGYSVSREKKESFPLTVTSAQKNPTAFYLCASQPGQGSYSNQPQHFGDGTRLSIL.

The chain recombines TRBV27 with TRBJ2-7; 9 bases map to TRBD1. Looked up from germline, CDR1 is MNHEY and CDR2 is SMNVEV (reference sequence). The CDR3 contains 14 residues. V shed 5 bases and J 5 bases; nucleotides not matched to a gene: 7. CDR3 sequence (DNA): TGTGCCAGCAGTCTCCCGGGACAGGGTAACGAGCAGTACTTC. This encodes CASSLPGQGNEQYF.

V usage is TRBV13 and J usage is TRBJ2-7; 12 nucleotides agree with TRBD2. The germline V gene encodes CDR1 PRHDT and CDR2 FYEKMQ (reference sequence). The CDR3 sequence is 16 residues long. With V trimmed by 5 bases and J by 1 base, 6 bases remained unmatched. The CDR3 DNA is TGTGCCAGCAGCCTCACCGGGACTAGCGGGTCCTACGAGCAGTACTTC. Its protein product is CASSLTGTSGSYEQYF.

The genes are TRBV7-3 and TRBJ1-2; tentative D call: TRBD1 (6 bases). This CDR3 contains 15 residues. V was pared by 3 bases and J by 7 bases, with 18 bases between. From germline, CDR1 is SGHTA and CDR2 FQGTGA. The CDR3 DNA sequence: TGTGCCAGCAGCTTTGGTCAGGGGCCCATCAGTGGCTACACCTTC. Its translation is CASSFGQGPISGYTF.

In its sample, this clone was seen many times. Other nucleotide sequences from this sample produce the same CDR3. This rearrangement joins TRBV7-9 to TRBJ1-2, with D maybe TRBD1 (6 bases). Deletions cut 5 bases from V and 8 bases from J, with 18 bases between. The CDR3 length is 14 residues. Per the germline V gene, CDR1 is SEHNR and CDR2 is FQNEAQ (reference sequence). The CDR3 reads CASSLGGLYYGYTF. DNA of the CDR3: TGTGCCAGCAGCCTAGGGGGACTTTATTACGGCTACACCTTC. The full variable domain, completed using reference TRBV7-9 and TRBJ1-2, is DTGVSQNPRHKITKRGQNVTFRCDPISEHNRLYWYRQTLGQGPEFLTYFQNEAQLEKSRLLSDRFSAERPKGSFSTLEIQRTEQGDSAMYLCASSLGGLYYGYTFGSGTRLTVV.

The chain combines TRBV13 with TRBJ2-3; 9 bases are a match to TRBD1. The ends lost 3 bases at V and 0 bases at J; junction bases unmatched: 4. The germline V gene encodes CDR1 PRHDT and CDR2 FYEKMQ (reference sequence). The CDR3 runs 16 residues. This CDR3 is CASSFDRGISTDTQYF. DNA of the CDR3: TGTGCCAGCAGCTTTGACAGGGGGATTAGCACAGATACGCAGTATTTT.

The chain couples TRBV15 to TRBJ2-5; 7 nucleotides align to TRBD2. The germline CDR1 and CDR2 sequences are LNHNV and YYDKDF (reference sequence). The CDR3 runs to 14 residues. V was pared by 0 bases and J by 5 bases, with 3 bases of the junction left unmatched. This CDR3 reads CATSRDWGGETQYF. The DNA for the CDR3 is TGTGCCACCAGCAGAGATTGGGGGGGGGAGACCCAGTACTTC.

The rearrangement joins TRBV2 to TRBJ2-3; D remains unclear. The V and J ends lost 5 bases and 6 bases respectively, with 9 bases between them. This CDR3 is 12 amino acids long. Per the germline V gene, CDR1 is SNHLY and CDR2 is FYNNEI. CDR3: CASSWIADTQYF. The DNA for the CDR3 is TGTGCCAGCAGTTGGATAGCTGATACGCAGTATTTT.